A selection of T cell receptor beta chains follows, all from one sample in a study of Ad26.COV2.S vaccination and SARS-CoV-2 variants. Generated by immunoSEQ multiplex PCR, the TCRdb table keeps only in-frame clones and is missing some. The table lists about 350,000 clones, approximately 81% of them singletons. The specimen was peripheral blood, collected in a trial of Ad26.COV2.S vaccine versus placebo. These receptors came from a person aged 18-65 years who received the Ad26.COV2.S COVID-19 vaccine or a placebo. The CDR3 runs from the conserved cysteine through the conserved F or W. Each record gives: V gene, clone size, J gene, D gene, CDR3 DNA, CDR3 protein. A D gene is named only where the DNA matches it firmly. Only part of the rows carry a size: once, few, many, or a class if the clone is expanded.

>TRBV6-5|.|TRBJ2-5|.
TGTGCCAGCAGCCCGGGACTCAAAGAGACCCAGTACTTC
CASSPGLKETQYF
>TRBV7-9|.|TRBJ2-5|TRBD2
TGTGCCAGCAGCTTCTCGGGACTAGCGGCAGCTGTGAGGACCCAGTACTTC
CASSFSGLAAAVRTQYF
>TRBV28|.|TRBJ2-3|TRBD2
TGTGCCAGCAGTTTATCACCTAGCGGGAGGGTAGAAGATACGCAGTATTTT
CASSLSPSGRVEDTQYF
>TRBV5-5|.|TRBJ1-5|TRBD1
TGTGCCAGCACCCCCGAATCAGGGGGCCGGCAGCCCCAGCATTTT
CASTPESGGRQPQHF
>TRBV15|medium-sized|TRBJ1-4|.
TGTGCCACCAGCAGAGGAAAGCAGGAGGGAGAAAAACTGTTTTTT
CATSRGKQEGEKLFF
>TRBV28|.|TRBJ1-1|.
TGTGCCAGCAGTTTAATTCGGACAGCTCACACTGAAGCTTTCTTT
CASSLIRTAHTEAFF
>TRBV5-4|.|TRBJ2-1|TRBD2
TGTGCCAGCAGCCTGAGCGGGAGGGGAGAGTTCTTC
CASSLSGRGEFF
>TRBV3-1/TRBV3-2|once|TRBJ2-3|.
TGTGCCAGCAGCCAAGGCGGCACAGATACGCAGTATTTT
CASSQGGTDTQYF
>TRBV29-1|few|TRBJ2-7|TRBD2
TGCAGCGTTCTACCGGGAGGTCACGAGCAGTACTTC
CSVLPGGHEQYF
>TRBV2|.|TRBJ2-3|TRBD1
TGTGCCACCGACCGGGACAGTCAAAACACAGATACGCAGTATTTT
CATDRDSQNTDTQYF